The rows below give T cell receptor beta chains drawn from one sample of a study of identical twins. One entry per CDR3 protein, called by TCRdb with MiXCR from the 5' RACE reads. The table lists about 150,000 distinct CDR3 sequences, approximately 4% of them singletons. Input material: memory T cells sorted from blood. The receptors were gathered from a man between 18 and 35 years old in good health. Both conserved end residues are part of each CDR3. D genes are given only for firm matches. Where a row states a size, it is once, few, many or the class of an expanded clone; other rows omit it.

v_call,clone_size,d_call,j_call,cdr3_nt,cdr3_aa
TRBV10-3,many,TRBD2,TRBJ2-7,TGTGCCATCAGTGAGGGTAGGGGAAGCACTAGCGGGAGGTCCTACGAGCAGTACTTC,CAISEGRGSTSGRSYEQYF
TRBV14,many,.,TRBJ2-3,TGTGCCAGCAGCCAAGACGTGGACTACTTTACAACAGATACGCAGTATTTT,CASSQDVDYFTTDTQYF
TRBV20-1,many,TRBD2,TRBJ2-1,TGCAGTGCTAGTCCCGGGACTACGACCTACAATGAGCAGTTCTTC,CSASPGTTTYNEQFF
TRBV11-1,many,.,TRBJ2-6,TGTGCCAGCAGCTCCGGAGGGGGACACACCTCTGGGGCCAACGTCCTGACTTTC,CASSSGGGHTSGANVLTF
TRBV20-1,many,TRBD2,TRBJ2-1,TGCAGTGCTAGATGGGGGACTAGCGCCGATGAGCAGTTCTTC,CSARWGTSADEQFF
TRBV5-1,many,TRBD1,TRBJ1-6,TGCGCCAGCAGTTACGACAGGGGAAATTCACCCCTCCACTTT,CASSYDRGNSPLHF
TRBV2,many,.,TRBJ2-1,TGTGCCAGCAGTTCTTTTCAGAATGAGCAGTTCTTC,CASSSFQNEQFF
TRBV20-1,many,.,TRBJ2-5,TGCAGTGCTGGGGGGGAGACCCAGTACTTC,CSAGGETQYF
TRBV3-1,many,TRBD2,TRBJ2-1,TGTGCCAGCAGCCGACTAGCACCCGCGGAGCAGTTCTTC,CASSRLAPAEQFF
TRBV12-3/TRBV12-4,many,TRBD1,TRBJ1-4,TGTGCCAGCAGTGGGGACAGGGGGCTTGAAAAACTGTTTTTT,CASSGDRGLEKLFF
TRBV7-6,.,TRBD2,TRBJ2-5,TGTGCCAGCAGCCCTCAACTAGCGGGAGCTCTCCCCCAAGAGACCCAGTACTTC,CASSPQLAGALPQETQYF
TRBV12-3/TRBV12-4,many,TRBD2,TRBJ2-2,TGTGCCAGCAGTTTATGGCTAGCGGGCACCGGGGAGCTGTTTTTT,CASSLWLAGTGELFF
TRBV7-2,many,.,TRBJ2-1,TGTGCCAGCAGCTTATCCCCTGAAGGGGTTGGGCAGTTCTTC,CASSLSPEGVGQFF
TRBV7-8,.,.,TRBJ2-7,TGTGCCAGCAGCCCCGGGATCTCTCGGGACGAGCAGTACTTC,CASSPGISRDEQYF
TRBV19,.,.,TRBJ2-1,TGTGCCAGTAGTGCCCCTAGTAGATCCGTCAACAATGAGCAGTTCTTC,CASSAPSRSVNNEQFF
TRBV4-1,many,.,TRBJ2-2,TGCGCCAGCAGCCTCGAAGCCAGGGTAGCCGGGGAGCTGTTTTTT,CASSLEARVAGELFF
TRBV5-1,many,TRBD2,TRBJ2-1,TGCGCCAGCAGCTTGGGGACTAGCGGGAAGTTGTCCTACAATGAGCAGTTCTTC,CASSLGTSGKLSYNEQFF
TRBV4-2,many,.,TRBJ2-1,TGTGCCAGCAGCCAAACCGCCTCGTCGGTAGGTCGGAATGAGCAGTTCTTC,CASSQTASSVGRNEQFF
TRBV6-5,many,TRBD2,TRBJ2-1,TGTGCCAGCAGTTCACTAGCGGGAGGAGGAAATGAGCAGTTCTTC,CASSSLAGGGNEQFF
TRBV28,many,.,TRBJ1-6,TGTGCCAGCAGAGGATCCGACGGAATCGAGTCACCCCTCCACTTT,CASRGSDGIESPLHF
TRBV4-3,many,TRBD1,TRBJ2-1,TGCGCCAGCAGCCAAGAAAGGACAGGGGGCTTGAATGAGCAGTTCTTC,CASSQERTGGLNEQFF
TRBV7-8,many,.,TRBJ2-4,TGTGCCAGCAGCCCCGAAATCGGCATTCAGTACTTC,CASSPEIGIQYF
TRBV28,many,TRBD1,TRBJ1-5,TGTGCCAGCAAGGGACAGAGCAATCAGCCCCAGCATTTT,CASKGQSNQPQHF
TRBV25-1,few,.,TRBJ1-1,TGTGCCAGCAGTACAAACACTGAAGCTTTCTTT,CASSTNTEAFF
TRBV7-2,few,.,TRBJ1-2,TGTGCCAGCAGCTTAGGCGCTTCTAACTATGGCTACACCTTC,CASSLGASNYGYTF
TRBV11-2,many,.,TRBJ2-4,TGTGCCAGCAGCTTAGTTAGGGCAAACCCAGCCAAAAACATTCAGTACTTC,CASSLVRANPAKNIQYF
TRBV12-3/TRBV12-4,many,TRBD1,TRBJ1-5,TGTGCCAGCAGACCAGAAACAGGGGGCTTACGTCAGCCCCAGCATTTT,CASRPETGGLRQPQHF
TRBV3-1,.,.,TRBJ1-2,TGTGCCAGCAGCCAAGCGGCGACCGGAAGCTATGGCTACACCTTC,CASSQAATGSYGYTF
TRBV21-1,many,.,TRBJ1-1,TGTGCCAGCAGCGCAAGGGGGAGGGTAAGTGGCACTGAAGCTTTCTTT,CASSARGRVSGTEAFF
TRBV7-3,many,.,TRBJ2-1,TGTGCCAGCAGCGCACACCTGACAGATGAGCAGTTCTTC,CASSAHLTDEQFF
TRBV6-1,many,.,TRBJ1-1,TGTGCCAGCAGCATGGACAGCAGTGGCACTGAAGCTTTCTTT,CASSMDSSGTEAFF
TRBV19,.,.,TRBJ1-5,TGTGCCAGTAGTATAATAGGAGGGCGACATCAGCCCCAGCATTTT,CASSIIGGRHQPQHF
TRBV24-1,many,.,TRBJ2-3,TGTGCCACCAGTGACCCTACTAGCACAGATACGCAGTATTTT,CATSDPTSTDTQYF
TRBV4-2,many,.,TRBJ2-5,TGTGCCAGCAGCCTCGGGGAAGAGACCCAGTACTTC,CASSLGEETQYF
TRBV15,many,TRBD1,TRBJ2-3,TGTGCCACCAGCAGAGAATCGACAGGGCCAGATACGCAGTATTTT,CATSRESTGPDTQYF
TRBV20-1,many,.,TRBJ2-1,TGCAGTCCGCGTAGGATAGGAGGCCATGAGCAGTTCTTC,CSPRRIGGHEQFF
TRBV15,many,TRBD2,TRBJ2-3,TGTGCCACCAGCAGAGATTCCCCATGGCGGGAGTCCCCTGAGGATACGCAGTATTTT,CATSRDSPWRESPEDTQYF
TRBV4-3,many,TRBD2,TRBJ2-1,TGCGCCAGCAGCTCCCGCGGACTAGCGGGAGATGGCAATGAGCAGTTCTTC,CASSSRGLAGDGNEQFF
TRBV4-2,many,TRBD1,TRBJ2-1,TGTGCCAGCAGCCCCCTCGACAGGGGGCGACCCTACAATGAGCAGTTCTTC,CASSPLDRGRPYNEQFF
TRBV11-2,many,TRBD2,TRBJ2-1,TGTGCCAGCAGCTTAGTTGGGGTCGGGACTAGCTTTTACAATGAGCAGTTCTTC,CASSLVGVGTSFYNEQFF
TRBV5-4,.,TRBD1,TRBJ1-6,TGTGCCAGCAGCTCTCCGGGACAGGATTCATCACCCCTCCACTTT,CASSSPGQDSSPLHF
TRBV6-5,many,.,TRBJ2-5,TGTGCCAGCAGTTACATAAGGGGCGAGGAGACCCAGTACTTC,CASSYIRGEETQYF
TRBV14,few,TRBD1,TRBJ2-1,TGTGCCAGCAGTCAGATTCGTCAGGGGGAGTACAATGAGCAGTTCTTC,CASSQIRQGEYNEQFF
TRBV29-1,many,.,TRBJ1-2,TGCAGCGCCCAATCCCAGGGAAGCTATGGCTACACCTTC,CSAQSQGSYGYTF
TRBV12-3/TRBV12-4,many,.,TRBJ2-2,TGTGCCAGCAGTTTAGCTGGGTGGGACACCGGGGAGCTGTTTTTT,CASSLAGWDTGELFF
TRBV20-1,many,.,TRBJ2-5,TGCAGTGCGCCCTCGAGCGGAGGGCCACAAGAGACCCAGTACTTC,CSAPSSGGPQETQYF
TRBV23-1,many,TRBD1,TRBJ2-3,TGCGCCAGCAGGGACAGGGGAATCGGGACAGATACGCAGTATTTT,CASRDRGIGTDTQYF
TRBV5-5,many,.,TRBJ2-1,TGTGCCAGCAGCTTGCGGTGGACGAGAGCGAATGAGCAGTTCTTC,CASSLRWTRANEQFF